This T cell receptor beta chain was identified during a study of monozygotic twins with inflammatory bowel disease. Study results and caveats: Reduced clonotype sharing with other individuals was observed in IBD patients relative to healthy twins, especially with disease activity.

TCRdb reanalyzed the 5' RACE reads and collapses them to one entry per CDR3 protein, without DNA. The specimen's table records 400,000 to 500,000 distinct CDR3 sequences. The CDR3 is 11 amino acids. Germline V gene lookup returns CDR1 SQVTM and CDR2 ANQGSEA. Every single donor had a roughly 2.5 ml blood sample drawn. Comments on this clonotype: What it binds is unknown.

The source material was blood. This chain uses TRBV29-1 with TRBJ1-4; TCRdb's assignment of TRBD1 cannot be checked, as there is no DNA. The sequence derives from a human donor with ulcerative colitis or Crohn's disease, or a healthy co-twin of an affected twin (not recorded which). CDR3 in amino acids: CSVTRGEKLFF.